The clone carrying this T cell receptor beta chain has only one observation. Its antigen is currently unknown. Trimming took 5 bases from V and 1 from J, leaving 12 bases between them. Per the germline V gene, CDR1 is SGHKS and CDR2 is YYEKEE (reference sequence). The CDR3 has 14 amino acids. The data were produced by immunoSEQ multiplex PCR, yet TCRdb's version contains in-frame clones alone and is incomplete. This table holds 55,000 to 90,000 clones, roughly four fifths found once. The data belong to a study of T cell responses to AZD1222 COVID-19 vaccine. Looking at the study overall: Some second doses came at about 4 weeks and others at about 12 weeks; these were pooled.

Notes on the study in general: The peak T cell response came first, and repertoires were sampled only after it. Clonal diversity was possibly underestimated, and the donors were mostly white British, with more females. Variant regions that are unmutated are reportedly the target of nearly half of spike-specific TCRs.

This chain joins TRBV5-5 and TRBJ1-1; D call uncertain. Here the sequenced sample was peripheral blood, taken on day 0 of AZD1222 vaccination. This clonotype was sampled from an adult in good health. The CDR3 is CASRSSNPNTEAFF. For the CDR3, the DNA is TGTGCCAGCAGATCGTCGAACCCGAACACTGAAGCTTTCTTT.